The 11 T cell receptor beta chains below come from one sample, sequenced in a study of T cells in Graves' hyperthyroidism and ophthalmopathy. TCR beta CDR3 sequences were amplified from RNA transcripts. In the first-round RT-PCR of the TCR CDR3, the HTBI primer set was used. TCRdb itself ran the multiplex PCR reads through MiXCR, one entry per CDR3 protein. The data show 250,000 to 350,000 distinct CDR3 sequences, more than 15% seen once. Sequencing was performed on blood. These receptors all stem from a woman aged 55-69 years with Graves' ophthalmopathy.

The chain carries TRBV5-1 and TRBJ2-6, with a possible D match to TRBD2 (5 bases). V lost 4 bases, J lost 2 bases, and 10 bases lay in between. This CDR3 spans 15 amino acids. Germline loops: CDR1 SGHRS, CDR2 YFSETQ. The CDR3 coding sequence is TGCGCCAGCAGCCGGGTCGGGGCTGGGGCCAACGTCCTGACTTTC. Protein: CASSRVGAGANVLTF.

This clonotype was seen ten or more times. CDR3 region: CASSLFVSSVYEQFF. DNA of the CDR3: TGTGCCAGCAGCTTATTTGTGTCGTCTGTCTATGAGCAGTTCTTC. The gene calls are TRBV11-3 and TRBJ2-1; D unclear. Germline assignment: CDR1 SGHNT and CDR2 YENEEA. V was clipped by 2 bases and J by 8 bases, with 16 bases between them. The CDR3 runs to 15 residues.

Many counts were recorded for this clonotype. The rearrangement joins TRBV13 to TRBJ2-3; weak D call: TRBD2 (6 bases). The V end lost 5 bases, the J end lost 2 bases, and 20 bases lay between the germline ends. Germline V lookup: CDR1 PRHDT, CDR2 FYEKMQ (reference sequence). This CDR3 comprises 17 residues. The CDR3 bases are TGTGCCAGCAGCCTAAGACACCCGGGAGAAGTCACAGATACGCAGTATTTT. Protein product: CASSLRHPGEVTDTQYF.

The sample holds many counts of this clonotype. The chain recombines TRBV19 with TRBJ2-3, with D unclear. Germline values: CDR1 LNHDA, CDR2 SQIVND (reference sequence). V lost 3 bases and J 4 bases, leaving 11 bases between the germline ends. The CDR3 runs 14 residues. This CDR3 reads CASSMINLPDTQYF. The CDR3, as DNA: TGTGCCAGTAGTATGATAAATCTCCCAGATACGCAGTATTTT. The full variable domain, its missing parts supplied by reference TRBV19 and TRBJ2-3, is DGGITQSPKYLFRKEGQNVTLSCEQNLNHDAMYWYRQDPGQGLRLIYYSQIVNDFQKGDIAEGYSVSREKKESFPLTVTSAQKNPTAFYLCASSMINLPDTQYFGPGTRLTVL.

DNA for the CDR3: TGTGCCAGCAGCCAAGCCCCAGGGAACACCGGGGAGCTGTTTTTT. This codes for CASSQAPGNTGELFF. This sequence joins TRBV7-9 and TRBJ2-2; no clear D gene. Germline CDR1 and CDR2: SEHNR and FQNEAQ (reference sequence). V lost 5 bases and J 1 base, leaving 11 bases between the germline ends. This CDR3 region has 15 residues. The whole variable domain, filled in from reference TRBV7-9 and TRBJ2-2, reads DTGVSQNPRHKITKRGQNVTFRCDPISEHNRLYWYRQTLGQGPEFLTYFQNEAQLEKSRLLSDRFSAERPKGSFSTLEIQRTEQGDSAMYLCASSQAPGNTGELFFGEGSRLTVL.

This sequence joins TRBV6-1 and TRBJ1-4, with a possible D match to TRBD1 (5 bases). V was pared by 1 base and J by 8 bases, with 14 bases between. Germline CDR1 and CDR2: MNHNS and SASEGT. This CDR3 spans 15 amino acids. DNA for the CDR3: TGTGCCAGCAGTGAAGGGCCAGGGCGAAGGGAAAAACTGTTTTTT. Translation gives CASSEGPGRREKLFF.

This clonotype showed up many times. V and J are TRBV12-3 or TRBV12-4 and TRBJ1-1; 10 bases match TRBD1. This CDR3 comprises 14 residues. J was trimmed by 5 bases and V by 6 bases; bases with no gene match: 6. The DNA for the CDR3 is TGTGCCAGCAGAACGGGACAGGGGTTTACTGAAGCTTTCTTT. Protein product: CASRTGQGFTEAFF.

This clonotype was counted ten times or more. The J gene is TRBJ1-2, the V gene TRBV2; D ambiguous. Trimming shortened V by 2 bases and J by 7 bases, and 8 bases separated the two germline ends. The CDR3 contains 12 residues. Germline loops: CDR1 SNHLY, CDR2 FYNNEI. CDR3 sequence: CASSEWRSGYTF. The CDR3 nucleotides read TGTGCCAGCAGTGAATGGAGGTCTGGCTACACCTTC.

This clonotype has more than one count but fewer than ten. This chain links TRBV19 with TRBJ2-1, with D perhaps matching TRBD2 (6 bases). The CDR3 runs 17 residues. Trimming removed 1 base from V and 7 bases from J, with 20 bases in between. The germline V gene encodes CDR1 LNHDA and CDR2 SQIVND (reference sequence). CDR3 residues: CASSIGPERESTNEQFF. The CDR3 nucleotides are TGTGCCAGTAGTATAGGTCCCGAACGGGAGAGCACAAATGAGCAGTTCTTC.

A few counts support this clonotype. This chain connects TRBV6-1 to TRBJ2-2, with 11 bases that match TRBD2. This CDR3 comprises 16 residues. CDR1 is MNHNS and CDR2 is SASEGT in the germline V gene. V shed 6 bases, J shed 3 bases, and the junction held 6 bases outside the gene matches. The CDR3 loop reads CASRYLSGGDTGELFF. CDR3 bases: TGTGCCAGCAGATACCTTAGCGGGGGGGACACCGGGGAGCTGTTTTTT.

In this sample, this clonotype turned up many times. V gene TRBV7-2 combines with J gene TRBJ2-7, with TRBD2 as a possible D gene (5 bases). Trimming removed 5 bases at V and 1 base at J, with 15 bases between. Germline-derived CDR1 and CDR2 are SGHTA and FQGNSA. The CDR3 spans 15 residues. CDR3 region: CASSPQSGVSYEQYF. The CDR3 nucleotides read TGTGCCAGCAGCCCCCAATCCGGGGTGTCCTACGAGCAGTACTTC.